This T cell receptor (beta chain) emerged from a study of cytotoxic CD8 clonotypes in ibrutinib-treated CLL. Findings and caveats of the study: At ibrutinib response, clonality increased, and at progression it declined back toward baseline.

The method was immunoSEQ multiplex PCR; TCRdb's version includes in-frame clones alone and lacks a portion of them. This sample has some 98,000 clones; approximately 82% occur once, and the top ten carry under 35%. CDR3 length equals 15 residues. Germline lookup yields CDR1 LNHNV and CDR2 YYDKDF (reference sequence). Roughly 2 micrograms of genomic DNA, which was extracted from cryopreserved PBMCs, served as the material used for the TCR beta libraries. This clone was seen once. Its antigen is as yet unknown. The V gene is TRBV15, the J gene TRBJ2-5, with 9 bases matching TRBD1. The closer fit of TRBJ2-7 to the DNA end suggests the J call may be wrong. The receptor was derived from a human donor with chronic lymphocytic leukemia. The material sequenced was PBMCs, taken after 12 months of ibrutinib treatment. For the CDR3, the DNA is TGTGCCACCAGCAGAGAGGGACAGGGATCCTACGAGCAGTACTTC. Translating gives CATSREGQGSYEQYF.